Sequencing of this T cell receptor beta chain was carried out in a study of T cell repertoires in cytomegalovirus infection. TCRdb ran MiXCR on the reads and lists one entry per CDR3 protein. The data hold about 530,000 distinct CDR3 sequences, with 26% observed a single time. V dropped 1 base and J dropped 10 bases, with 14 bases sitting between them. The CDR3 has 14 amino acids. From germline, CDR1 is LGHNA and CDR2 YNFKEQ. This clonotype appeared a few times. Sequenced material: PBMCs. This chain connects TRBV4-2 to TRBJ2-1; D is unclear. The clonotype originates from a human donor in good health (CMV status not recorded). Some clones in this sample may be carry-over from other donors' samples. CDR3 nucleotides: TGTGCCAGCAGCCAAGTTGCCCGGTCGGAAGAGCAGTTCTTC. It is translated as CASSQVARSEEQFF.